This T cell receptor beta chain comes out of a study of CD8 T cells in ankylosing spondylitis. This clonotype was observed many times. V was shortened by 1 base and J by 8 bases, with 8 bases between the two germline ends. This CDR3 contains 13 residues. Germline loops: CDR1 SGHDN, CDR2 FVKESK. TCRdb re-analysed the 5' RACE reads in MiXCR, keeping a single row per CDR3 protein. The table lists about 130,000 distinct CDR3 sequences, about an eighth of them singletons. This clonotype originated in a female donor with ankylosing spondylitis or in good health (not recorded which). The genes are TRBV14 and TRBJ1-4, with unresolved D. Sequenced sample: blood, either unsorted or a sorted T cell fraction (not recorded which). Here the CDR3 reads CASSQGGREKLFF. The CDR3, as DNA: TGTGCCAGCAGCCAAGGAGGACGGGAAAAACTGTTTTTT.